This T cell receptor (beta chain) was profiled in a study of T cell repertoires in cytomegalovirus infection. Study as a whole: CMV epitopes that were recently identified and HLA-C-restricted were used alongside well-studied HLA-B-restricted ones. Indications of both CMV infection and matching HLA type were provided by public TCR beta signatures.

TCRdb ran MiXCR on the reads and lists one entry per CDR3 protein. Counted here are about 900,000 distinct CDR3 sequences, approximately 31% occurring once; the ten biggest clones make up about 14%. This CDR3 has 15 residues. Trimming pared 0 bases from V and 4 bases from J, leaving 9 bases between. The V gene's germline CDR1 is SGHVS and CDR2 FNYEAQ. Findings of the study overall: Within the response measured ex vivo, HLA-C-restricted CMV-specific TCR beta clonotypes were dominant. There were carriers of CMV plus the relevant HLA, and cumulative public TCR beta family frequency identified them.

Points on this clonotype: Its antigen is undetermined.

The V call is TRBV7-6, the J call TRBJ2-2, with D possibly called TRBD1 or TRBD2 (6 bases each). The TCR sequence derives from a human donor in good health (CMV status not recorded). Some clones in this sample may be carry-over from other donors' samples. This specimen consisted of cultured CD8+ T cells from PBMCs, obtained from culture after CMV antigen stimulation. In nucleotides, the CDR3 is TGTGCCAGCAGCTTAGCGGGGGGCCGCACCGGGGAGCTGTTTTTT. This translates into CASSLAGGRTGELFF.